The clone carrying this TCR beta chain has just a few counts. The sample is drawn from a study of T-cell reconstitution after alpha-beta-depleted transplantation in children. A TCRbeta library incorporating unique molecular identifiers was prepared. TCRdb processed the PCR reads anew with MiXCR; each CDR3 protein has one entry. The sample carries 600,000 to 800,000 distinct CDR3 sequences, less than 15% recorded once. Looked up from germline, CDR1 is SEHNR and CDR2 is FQNEAQ (reference sequence). V lost 7 bases and J lost 3, with 12 bases in between. The CDR3 is made up of 13 amino acids. The source was PBMCs, collected before TCRalphabeta/CD19-depleted stem cell transplant. The chain carries TRBV7-9 and TRBJ1-2, with D uncertain. This clonotype originated in a girl under 10 years old with congenital amegakaryocytic thrombocytopenia, due to receive a stem cell transplant. This CDR3 reads CASKAGGHYGYTF. The CDR3, as DNA: TGTGCCAGCAAGGCAGGAGGCCACTATGGCTACACCTTC.